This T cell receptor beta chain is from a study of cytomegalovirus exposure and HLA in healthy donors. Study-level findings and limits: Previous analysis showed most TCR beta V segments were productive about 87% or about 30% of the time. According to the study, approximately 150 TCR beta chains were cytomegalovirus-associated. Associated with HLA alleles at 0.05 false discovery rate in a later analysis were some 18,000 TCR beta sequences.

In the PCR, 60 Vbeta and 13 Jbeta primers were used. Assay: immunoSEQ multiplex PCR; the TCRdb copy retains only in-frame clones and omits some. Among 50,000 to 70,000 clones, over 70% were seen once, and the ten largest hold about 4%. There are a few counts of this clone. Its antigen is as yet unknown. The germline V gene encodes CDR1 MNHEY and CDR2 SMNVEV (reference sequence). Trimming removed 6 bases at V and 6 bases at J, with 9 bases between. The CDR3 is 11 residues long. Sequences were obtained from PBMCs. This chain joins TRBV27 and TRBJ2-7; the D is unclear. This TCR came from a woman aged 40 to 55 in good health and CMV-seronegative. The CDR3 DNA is TGTGCCAGCAGATACTACGCCGAGCAGTACTTC. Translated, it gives CASRYYAEQYF.